The 20 T cell receptor beta chains below come from one sample, sequenced in a study of blood T cell repertoires in COVID-19. Clones were sequenced by immunoSEQ multiplex PCR, and TCRdb holds only the in-frame ones, with some missing. Of 130,000 to 150,000 clones in the sample, 88% are singletons; the top ten hold approximately 1.8%. Sequences were obtained from peripheral blood. The receptors here all came from a man between 65 and 80 years old with acute or convalescent COVID-19.

The chain couples TRBV6-6 to TRBJ1-1, with D perhaps TRBD1 (5 bases). Looked up from germline, CDR1 is MNHNY and CDR2 is SVGAGI (reference sequence). The CDR3 spans 13 residues. V was shortened by 2 bases and J by 6 bases, with 10 bases between the two germline ends. CDR3 DNA: TGTGCCAGCAGTTACGGGGGAGGCTCTGAAGCTTTCTTT. It codes for CASSYGGGSEAFF.

This clone was seen just once. J is TRBJ2-1 and V is TRBV5-1; 10 nucleotides line up with TRBD2. CDR1 and CDR2 from the germline V gene are SGHRS and YFSETQ. V was clipped by 4 bases and J by 6 bases; unmatched bases: 13. The CDR3 sequence is 17 residues long. The CDR3 loop is CASSGRSVGLASNEQFF. The CDR3 DNA sequence: TGCGCCAGCAGCGGGCGATCAGTGGGACTAGCGAGCAATGAGCAGTTCTTC.

This clone was seen just once. The chain is built from TRBV11-3 and TRBJ1-3; D may be TRBD1 (6 bases). This CDR3 has 15 amino acids. V was cut by 5 bases and J by 3 bases, with 14 bases left in between. The germline CDR1 and CDR2 sequences are SGHNT and YENEEA. CDR3 residues: CASSGGGTLGNTIYF. CDR3 DNA: TGTGCCAGCAGCGGCGGGGGGACACTTGGAAACACCATATATTTT.

The CDR3: CASTQRTGDYTGELFF. CDR3 nucleotides: TGTGCCAGCACTCAGAGGACGGGGGATTACACCGGGGAGCTGTTTTTT. The chain uses TRBV19 and TRBJ2-2; possibly TRBD2 for D (6 bases). The V end was cut by 9 bases, the J end by 3 bases, with 20 bases between. The CDR3 has 16 amino acids. Germline assignment: CDR1 LNHDA and CDR2 SQIVND (reference sequence).

The J gene is TRBJ2-1, the V gene TRBV4-2, with 14 positions matching TRBD2. Losses at the gene ends were 2 bases for V and 5 bases for J; bases not matched to a gene: 5. CDR3 length: 17 residues. Germline V gene lookup returns CDR1 LGHNA and CDR2 YNFKEQ. The CDR3 DNA is TGTGCCAGCAGCCAACCTCTGGGACTAGCGGGGGACAATGAGCAGTTCTTC. Translated: CASSQPLGLAGDNEQFF.

The gene calls are TRBV19 and TRBJ2-5, with 10 bases lining up with TRBD1. This CDR3 spans 15 amino acids. CDR1 and CDR2 from the germline V gene are LNHDA and SQIVND (reference sequence). J was trimmed by 3 bases and V by 8 bases; bases with no gene match: 9. Here the CDR3 reads CASSRTGGIEETQYF. As DNA, the CDR3 is TGTGCCAGTTCCAGGACAGGGGGTATTGAAGAGACCCAGTACTTC.

This clone is classed as medium-sized. J is TRBJ2-6 and V is TRBV30; 7 bases map to TRBD1. With V trimmed by 1 base and J by 0 bases, 12 bases remained unmatched. Germline assignment: CDR1 GTSNPN and CDR2 SVGIG (reference sequence). CDR3 length: 19 residues. The chain's CDR3 is CAWSASHAGTASGANVLTF. The DNA of the CDR3 is TGTGCCTGGAGTGCCTCCCACGCCGGGACAGCCTCTGGGGCCAACGTCCTGACTTTC.

The chain has TRBV4-1 and TRBJ2-3; 10 bases map to TRBD2. Trimming at V came to 1 base and at J to 5 bases, leaving 12 bases not matched to a gene. The CDR3 is 18 residues long. CDR1 is MGHRA, CDR2 YSYEKL, per germline. DNA of the CDR3: TGCGCCAGCAGCCAAGTTTTCTTTACTAGCGGGGAGGGAGATACGCAGTATTTT. It is translated as CASSQVFFTSGEGDTQYF.

The chain employs TRBV5-1 and TRBJ2-3; D is possibly TRBD2 (6 bases). The CDR3 loop spans 12 amino acids. V lost 4 bases and J 15 bases, leaving 18 bases between the germline ends. Germline-derived CDR1 and CDR2 are SGHRS and YFSETQ. In nucleotides, the CDR3 is TGCGCCAGCAGCGGGACTCGAGGAGTGACATATTTT. This encodes CASSGTRGVTYF.

This chain links TRBV19 with TRBJ1-6; D is unresolved. CDR3 length: 14 residues. From germline, CDR1 is LNHDA and CDR2 SQIVND (reference sequence). Trimming stripped 10 bases from V and 0 bases from J, with 10 bases between. The CDR3 bases are TGTGCCACCTCTAGTAGCTCCTATAATTCACCCCTCCACTTT. Its protein product is CATSSSSYNSPLHF.

The CDR3 is CASTGTGGFTDTQYF. The CDR3 nucleotides read TGTGCCAGCACCGGGACAGGGGGCTTCACAGATACGCAGTATTTT. The chain couples TRBV2 to TRBJ2-3, with 12 nucleotides matching TRBD1. The CDR3 loop spans 15 amino acids. Germline V CDR1 and CDR2: SNHLY, FYNNEI. J lost 2 bases, V lost 7 bases, and 4 bases had no gene match.

This clone appeared once. CDR3 DNA: TGTGCCAGCAGTACCGGTGGAGGGATGAACACTGAAGCTTTCTTT. It is translated as CASSTGGGMNTEAFF. The chain couples TRBV2 to TRBJ1-1; no definite D call. V was clipped by 5 bases and J by 0 bases, with 13 bases between them. The germline CDR1 and CDR2 sequences are SNHLY and FYNNEI. The CDR3 consists of 15 residues. The full variable domain, rest sourced from reference TRBV2 and TRBJ1-1, is EPEVTQTPSHQVTQMGQEVILRCVPISNHLYFYWYRQILGQKVEFLVSFYNNEISEKSEIFDDQFSVERPDGSNFTLKIRSTKLEDSAMYFCASSTGGGMNTEAFFGQGTRLTVV.

This chain joins TRBV6-5 and TRBJ1-3; maybe TRBD1 (5 bases). V dropped 6 bases and J dropped 4 bases, with 13 bases sitting between them. The CDR3 spans 14 residues. Germline CDR1 reads MNHEY; CDR2 reads SVGAGI. CDR3 in amino acids: CASRDDSGGNTIYF. CDR3 sequence (DNA): TGTGCCAGCAGAGACGACAGTGGGGGAAACACCATATATTTT.

V gene TRBV7-2 combines with J gene TRBJ2-5; 8 bases are a match to TRBD1. CDR1 is SGHTA, CDR2 FQGNSA, per germline. The CDR3 is made up of 15 amino acids. The junction had 8 bases not matched to a gene; V was cut back by 5 bases and J by 3 bases. The CDR3 coding sequence is TGTGCCAGCAGCGTACGACAGGGGACGGAAGAGACCCAGTACTTC. The encoded protein is CASSVRQGTEETQYF.

The chain uses TRBV12-3 or TRBV12-4 and TRBJ1-2; D not resolved. V was clipped by 2 bases and J by 4 bases, with 5 bases between them. This CDR3 has 12 residues. The CDR3 protein is CASSLQFYGYTF. Here the CDR3 DNA reads TGTGCCAGCAGTTTACAATTCTATGGCTACACCTTC.

The chain carries TRBV5-4 and TRBJ2-7, with 11 bases fitting TRBD2. This CDR3 region has 14 residues. Germline CDR1 is SGHNT and CDR2 is YYREEE (reference sequence). V lost 3 bases to trimming and J lost 6 bases; unmatched junction nucleotides: 5. The CDR3 spells CASSSGLAASEQYF. In DNA form, the CDR3 reads TGTGCCAGCAGCTCGGGACTAGCGGCCTCCGAGCAGTACTTC.

This chain joins TRBV7-9 and TRBJ2-7, with TRBD1 as a possible D gene (6 bases). V was pared by 5 bases and J by 0 bases, with 14 bases between. CDR1 is SEHNR and CDR2 is FQNEAQ in the germline V gene (reference sequence). The CDR3 is made up of 15 amino acids. CDR3 sequence reads: CASSPVGTPSYEQYF. The CDR3 DNA reads as TGTGCCAGCAGCCCGGTGGGGACACCCTCCTACGAGCAGTACTTC.

This clone was seen a single time. The rearrangement joins TRBV27 to TRBJ2-3, with D perhaps TRBD2 (6 bases). The germline gives CDR1 MNHEY, CDR2 SMNVEV (reference sequence). The CDR3 totals 15 residues. V was shortened by 4 bases and J by 0 bases, with 11 bases between the two germline ends. CDR3 region: CASSSGLPSTDTQYF. The CDR3 DNA reads as TGTGCCAGCAGTTCGGGACTTCCTAGCACAGATACGCAGTATTTT.

This chain joins TRBV5-1 and TRBJ2-5; 11 bases agree with TRBD1. V trimming: 2 bases; J trimming: 1 base; junction bases outside the gene matches: 4. CDR3 length equals 16 residues. Per the germline V gene, CDR1 is SGHRS and CDR2 is YFSETQ. The CDR3 DNA sequence: TGCGCCAGCAGCTTACGGACAGGGGGCGGCCAAGAGACCCAGTACTTC. It encodes CASSLRTGGGQETQYF.

The gene calls are TRBV30 and TRBJ2-6; TRBD1 aligns across 7 bases. The CDR3 is made up of 15 amino acids. The trim removed 1 base at V and 4 bases at J, leaving 4 bases unmatched. The germline gives CDR1 GTSNPN, CDR2 SVGIG (reference sequence). The CDR3 coding sequence is TGTGCCTGGAGTGAGGGGGCTAGCGGGGCCAACGTCCTGACTTTC. This gives the protein CAWSEGASGANVLTF.